Sequencing of this T cell receptor (beta chain) was carried out in a study of OX40 agonist ivuxolimab in advanced cancers. In the study overall: As their treatment, patients were administered ivuxolimab, an agonistic anti-OX40 (CD134) antibody. The dose of intravenous ivuxolimab that patients received every 2 weeks ranged from 0.01 to 10 mg/kg. Three patients responded partially, comprising one with hepatocellular carcinoma and two with cutaneous melanoma.

Germline trimming cut 2 bases from V and 0 bases from J; bases unmatched to any gene: 2. Germline V gene sequence: CDR1 SGHNT, CDR2 YYREEE (reference sequence). The CDR3 has 14 amino acids. This table comes from immunoSEQ multiplex PCR, and its TCRdb copy is limited to in-frame clones, with some not included. Of roughly 23,000 clones in the sample, over 75% were seen once. The rearrangement uses TRBV5-4 and TRBJ2-7, with TRBD2 matching over 7 bases. The starting material was CD4+ or CD8+ T cells sorted from blood, obtained in a trial of the OX40 agonist ivuxolimab. The receptor comes from an adult with an advanced solid tumor such as melanoma, head and neck, liver or kidney cancer. The CDR3 DNA reads TGTGCCAGCAGCTTCGGGGGGAGCTCCTACGAGCAGTACTTC. The encoded protein is CASSFGGSSYEQYF. The full variable domain, with the rest looked up from reference TRBV5-4 and TRBJ2-7, is ETGVTQSPTHLIKTRGQQVTLRCSSQSGHNTVSWYQQALGQGPQFIFQYYREEENGRGNFPPRFSGLQFPNYSSELNVNALELDDSALYLCASSFGGSSYEQYFGPGTRLTVT.